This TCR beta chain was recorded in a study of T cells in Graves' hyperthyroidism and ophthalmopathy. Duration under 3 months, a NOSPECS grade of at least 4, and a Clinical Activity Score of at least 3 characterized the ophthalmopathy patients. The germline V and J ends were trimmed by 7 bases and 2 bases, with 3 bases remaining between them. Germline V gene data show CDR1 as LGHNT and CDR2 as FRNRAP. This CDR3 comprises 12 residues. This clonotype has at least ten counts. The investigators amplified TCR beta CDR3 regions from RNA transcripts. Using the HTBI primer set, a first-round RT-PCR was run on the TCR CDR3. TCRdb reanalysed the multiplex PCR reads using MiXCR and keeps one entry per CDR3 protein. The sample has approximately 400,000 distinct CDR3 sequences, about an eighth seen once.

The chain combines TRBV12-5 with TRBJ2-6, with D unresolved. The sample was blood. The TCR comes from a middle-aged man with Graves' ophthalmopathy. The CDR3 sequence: CASAPGANVLTF. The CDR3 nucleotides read TGTGCTAGTGCGCCTGGGGCCAACGTCCTGACTTTC.